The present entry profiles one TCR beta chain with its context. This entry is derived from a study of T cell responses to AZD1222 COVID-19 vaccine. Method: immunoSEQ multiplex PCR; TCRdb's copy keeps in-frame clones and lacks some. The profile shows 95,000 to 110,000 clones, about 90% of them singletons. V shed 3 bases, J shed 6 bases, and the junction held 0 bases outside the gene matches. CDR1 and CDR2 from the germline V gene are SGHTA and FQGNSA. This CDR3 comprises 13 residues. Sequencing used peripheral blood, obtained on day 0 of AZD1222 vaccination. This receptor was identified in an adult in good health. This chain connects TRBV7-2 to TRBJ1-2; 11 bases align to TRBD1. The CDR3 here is CASSLGQGDGYTF. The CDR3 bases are TGTGCCAGCAGCTTGGGACAGGGGGATGGCTACACCTTC.